A selection of T cell receptor beta chains follows, all from one sample in a study of T cells after yellow fever vaccination. TCRdb itself ran the 5' RACE reads through MiXCR, one entry per CDR3 protein. The repertoire holds approximately 550,000 distinct CDR3 sequences, with roughly a fifth as singletons. Source: PBMCs, taken 15 days after the yellow fever booster vaccination. These receptors all stem from a man aged 25-45 years who received the YFV17D yellow fever vaccine. CDR3s include the opening cysteine and the closing phenylalanine or tryptophan. The order of the fields is J gene, D gene, clone size, V gene, CDR3 DNA, CDR3 protein. D genes are given only for firm matches. Only some rows state a clone size, as once, few, many or a class for expanded clones.

TRBJ2-1,-,-,TRBV29-1,TGCAGCGCCAGGGTGGGGGGCAGGAACAATGAGCAGTTCTTC,CSARVGGRNNEQFF
TRBJ2-3,TRBD2,-,TRBV9,TGTGCCAGCAGCGACCTAGCGGGGAACACAGATACGCAGTATTTT,CASSDLAGNTDTQYF
TRBJ2-1,TRBD1,-,TRBV6-2/TRBV6-3,TGTGCCAGCACCCCGGGACAGACCTACAATGAGCAGTTCTTC,CASTPGQTYNEQFF
TRBJ2-2,TRBD2,few,TRBV7-2,TGTGCCAGCAGTTTAATAGCGGGGGGCACCGGGGAGCTGTTTTTT,CASSLIAGGTGELFF
TRBJ2-1,-,-,TRBV12-3/TRBV12-4,TGTGCCAGCAAAAGGAGTGAGCAGTTCTTC,CASKRSEQFF
TRBJ1-1,-,few,TRBV7-9,TGTGCCAGCATCAGGACCATGAACACTGAAGCTTTCTTT,CASIRTMNTEAFF
TRBJ2-1,TRBD2,few,TRBV5-4,TGTGCCAGCAGCCCTTCTAGCGGGAGGCGGAACAATGAGCAGTTCTTC,CASSPSSGRRNNEQFF
TRBJ2-5,-,-,TRBV5-1,TGCGCCAGCACCTTCGCTGAGACCCAGTACTTC,CASTFAETQYF
TRBJ2-5,-,few,TRBV7-2,TGTGCCAGCAGCTTAAGGGTCTATGCCTCAGAGACCCAGTACTTC,CASSLRVYASETQYF
TRBJ2-5,TRBD2,few,TRBV5-5,TGTGCCAGCAGAGCCGGGACTAGCGGCCCGTACCAAGAGACCCAGTACTTC,CASRAGTSGPYQETQYF
TRBJ2-2,-,-,TRBV21-1,TGTGCCAGCACACTGCTTTCCGGGACTAGCGGGAGGCGAAGACCCGGGGAGCTGTTTTTT,CASTLLSGTSGRRRPGELFF
TRBJ2-1,-,-,TRBV11-2,TGTGCCAGCAGCTTAGACCGACTAGGAATCGTCATCTACAATGAGCAGTTCTTC,CASSLDRLGIVIYNEQFF
TRBJ2-7,-,-,TRBV18,TGTGCCAGCTCACAGGCCGCTAGGTACGGGCAGTACTTC,CASSQAARYGQYF
TRBJ2-1,-,few,TRBV28,TGTGCCAGCAGTTTCCCAGGGTCCCCCAATGAGCAGTTCTTC,CASSFPGSPNEQFF
TRBJ2-1,TRBD2,few,TRBV12-3/TRBV12-4,TGTGCCAGCAGTTTAACTAGCGGGATTGGTGAGCAGTTCTTC,CASSLTSGIGEQFF
TRBJ2-1,TRBD2,few,TRBV7-7,TGTGCTAGCAGCGCGATCCCGGGACTAGCGGGAGGTATTTACAATGAGCAGTTCTTC,CASSAIPGLAGGIYNEQFF
TRBJ2-5,-,-,TRBV7-2,TGTGCCAGCAGCTTAGACTGGGGAGGTCGGACCCAGTACTTC,CASSLDWGGRTQYF
TRBJ2-2,-,-,TRBV10-1,TGCGCCAGCAGTGAGTTTGACCCAACCGGGGAGCTGTTTTTT,CASSEFDPTGELFF
TRBJ2-4,-,few,TRBV7-2,TGTGCCAGCAGCCTACTATTCGGGAGTGAGGGCATTCAGTACTTC,CASSLLFGSEGIQYF
TRBJ2-3,-,few,TRBV10-1,TGCGCCAGCAGTGAATCCCGATTGGGGCATACGCAGTATTTT,CASSESRLGHTQYF
TRBJ2-4,-,-,TRBV30,TGTGCCTGGAGTTTGAGAAACATTCAGTACTTC,CAWSLRNIQYF
TRBJ1-2,-,-,TRBV20-1,TGCAGTGCTAGGATGGCCATAGGGGTCGGCTACACCTTC,CSARMAIGVGYTF
TRBJ2-1,TRBD2,few,TRBV24-1,TGTGCCACCAGTGACCAACTAGCGGGAGAAGCTAGGGGGCAGTTCTTC,CATSDQLAGEARGQFF
TRBJ2-7,TRBD1,-,TRBV5-1,TGCGCCAGCAGCATAGGACAGGTCCACGAGCAGTACTTC,CASSIGQVHEQYF
TRBJ1-2,-,-,TRBV7-3,TGTGCCAGCAGCTCCAGGAGGGGCGATGGCTACACCTTC,CASSSRRGDGYTF
TRBJ1-1,TRBD1,-,TRBV7-8,TGTGCCAGCAGCTCGCCCCCAGGGGGCAACACTGAAGCTTTCTTT,CASSSPPGGNTEAFF
TRBJ2-3,TRBD2,once,TRBV4-3,TGCGCCAGCAGCCAAGATGGGTGGGAGGGCCAAGATACGCAGTATTTT,CASSQDGWEGQDTQYF
TRBJ2-3,TRBD2,few,TRBV3-1,TGTGCCAGCAGCCTCCGGATCCCAGCGGGAGGCTCCGATACGCAGTATTTT,CASSLRIPAGGSDTQYF
TRBJ1-5,-,-,TRBV30,TGTGCCTGGAGTGTCTTTAGTGATCAGCCCCAGCATTTT,CAWSVFSDQPQHF
TRBJ2-2,-,-,TRBV2,TGTGCCAGCCGTGGGCTAGGAATCACCGGGGAGCTGTTTTTT,CASRGLGITGELFF
TRBJ2-3,-,-,TRBV20-1,TGCAGTGCCCCGAGGCCAGCCGGCACAGATACGCAGTATTTT,CSAPRPAGTDTQYF
TRBJ2-7,-,few,TRBV12-3/TRBV12-4,TGTGCCAGCAGTCCTCCCGGGGGGCGGCAGTACTTC,CASSPPGGRQYF
TRBJ2-7,TRBD1,-,TRBV7-9,TGTGCCAGCAGCGGAACCCGGGACAGGGGGCACTACGAGCAGTACTTC,CASSGTRDRGHYEQYF
TRBJ2-3,TRBD2,-,TRBV29-1,TGCAGCGTTGAGGCGGGGGGGAAGTATTTT,CSVEAGGKYF
TRBJ2-7,TRBD1,-,TRBV25-1,TGTGCCAGCTCTCGGACAGGGTTCGAGCAGTACTTC,CASSRTGFEQYF
TRBJ2-7,-,-,TRBV7-2,TGTGCCAGCAGCTGGCAGGGTTCCGAGCAGTACTTC,CASSWQGSEQYF
TRBJ2-1,TRBD1,few,TRBV6-2/TRBV6-3,TGTGCCAGCAGTTACGGGCCGGACAGGGGCGTCCTGCGGAATTACTACAATGAGCAGTTCTTC,CASSYGPDRGVLRNYYNEQFF
TRBJ2-7,TRBD2,-,TRBV6-5,TGTGCCAGCAGTTACCGGCCGGGAGGCTCCTACGAGCAGTACTTC,CASSYRPGGSYEQYF
TRBJ1-5,-,-,TRBV12-3/TRBV12-4,TGTGCCAGCAGTTCGGGCGGGCCTCAGCCCCAGCATTTT,CASSSGGPQPQHF
TRBJ2-5,-,-,TRBV25-1,TGTGCCAGCAGTGAAACGGGGCTAGGGCGGGAGACCCAGTACTTC,CASSETGLGRETQYF
TRBJ2-5,-,many,TRBV7-2,TGTGCCAGCAGCCTTGGTAGTGGGGGAGAGACCCAGTACTTC,CASSLGSGGETQYF
TRBJ2-5,-,-,TRBV7-2,TGTGCCAGCAGCCCCCAGAAGACAGTCCAAGAGACCCAGTACTTC,CASSPQKTVQETQYF
TRBJ2-1,TRBD2,-,TRBV30,TGTGCCTGGGGGACTAGCGGTTACAATGAGCAGTTCTTC,CAWGTSGYNEQFF
TRBJ2-3,TRBD2,few,TRBV7-2,TGTGCCAGCAGTCCGGGGACTAGCGGGAGATATACGCAGTATTTT,CASSPGTSGRYTQYF
TRBJ2-7,TRBD1,-,TRBV6-1,TGTGCCAGCGGATCGGGACAGGGGAGTCCGGTGCACTTC,CASGSGQGSPVHF